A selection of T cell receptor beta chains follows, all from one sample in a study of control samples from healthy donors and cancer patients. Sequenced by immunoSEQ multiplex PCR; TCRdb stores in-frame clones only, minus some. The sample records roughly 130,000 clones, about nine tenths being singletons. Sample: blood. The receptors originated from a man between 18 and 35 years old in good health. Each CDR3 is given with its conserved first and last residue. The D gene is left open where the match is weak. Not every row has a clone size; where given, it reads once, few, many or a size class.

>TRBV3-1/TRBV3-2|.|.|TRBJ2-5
CASSQDLGGGETQYF
TGTGCCAGCAGCCAAGATCTCGGAGGAGGAGAGACCCAGTACTTC
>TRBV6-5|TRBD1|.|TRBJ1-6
CASRRGQYNSPLHF
TGTGCCAGCAGACGGGGACAGTATAATTCACCCCTCCACTTT
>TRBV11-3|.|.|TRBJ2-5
CASSLDETQYF
TGTGCCAGCAGCTTAGATGAGACCCAGTACTTC
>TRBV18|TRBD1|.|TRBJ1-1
CASSSTGSWNTEAFF
TGTGCCAGCTCATCGACAGGGTCTTGGAACACTGAAGCTTTCTTT
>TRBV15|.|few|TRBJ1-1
CATSRDLRVMNTEAFF
TGTGCCACCAGCAGAGATCTTAGGGTGATGAACACTGAAGCTTTCTTT
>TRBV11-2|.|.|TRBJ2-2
CASSSTGLYTGELFF
TGTGCCAGCAGCTCGACTGGACTGTACACCGGGGAGCTGTTTTTT
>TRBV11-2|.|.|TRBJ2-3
CASSREDDTQYF
TGTGCCAGCAGCCGGGAAGACGATACGCAGTATTTT
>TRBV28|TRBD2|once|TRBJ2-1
CASSPTSGGGTYNEQFF
TGTGCCAGCAGTCCCACTAGCGGGGGGGGAACTTACAATGAGCAGTTCTTC
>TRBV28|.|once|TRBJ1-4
CASSFRTRTNEKLFF
TGTGCCAGCAGTTTCAGGACAAGAACCAATGAAAAACTGTTTTTT
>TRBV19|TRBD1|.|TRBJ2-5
CASSQGALGTQYF
TGTGCCAGTTCCCAGGGGGCGCTAGGGACCCAGTACTTC
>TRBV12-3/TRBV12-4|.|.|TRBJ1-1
CASRDLYAEAFF
TGTGCCAGCAGAGATCTGTACGCTGAAGCTTTCTTT
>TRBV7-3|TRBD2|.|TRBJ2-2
CASSPTSGRAGELFF
TGTGCCAGCAGCCCGACTAGCGGGAGAGCCGGGGAGCTGTTTTTT
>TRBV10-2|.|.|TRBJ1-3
CASSSGTTSGNTIYF
TGCGCCAGCAGTTCCGGGACAACCTCTGGAAACACCATATATTTT
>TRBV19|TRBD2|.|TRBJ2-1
CASSIGVGLAGAHEQFF
TGTGCCAGTAGTATAGGGGTTGGGCTAGCGGGAGCCCATGAGCAGTTCTTC
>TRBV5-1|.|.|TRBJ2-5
CASSLDQQETQYF
TGCGCCAGCAGCTTGGACCAGCAAGAGACCCAGTACTTC
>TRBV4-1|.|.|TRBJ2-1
CASSNRTVLVNEQFF
TGCGCCAGCAGTAACAGGACGGTTTTAGTCAATGAGCAGTTCTTC
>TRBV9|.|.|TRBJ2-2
CASSPGQGWSGGELFF
TGTGCCAGCAGCCCAGGCCAGGGCTGGAGTGGCGGGGAGCTGTTTTTT
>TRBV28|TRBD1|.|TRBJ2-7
CASSGTGFGPQYF
TGTGCCAGCAGTGGGACAGGCTTTGGCCCGCAGTACTTC
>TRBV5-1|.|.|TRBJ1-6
CASSLDGQGNSPLHF
TGCGCCAGCAGCTTGGACGGTCAGGGGAATTCACCCCTCCACTTT
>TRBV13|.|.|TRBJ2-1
CASSLEASNEQFF
TGTGCCAGCAGCTTAGAGGCTAGCAATGAGCAGTTCTTC
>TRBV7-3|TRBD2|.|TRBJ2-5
CASSLGGRAIETQYF
TGTGCCAGCAGCTTAGGCGGGAGGGCCATAGAGACCCAGTACTTC
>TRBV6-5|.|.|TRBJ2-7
CASSSAQDYEQYF
TGTGCCAGCAGTTCCGCACAGGACTACGAGCAGTACTTC
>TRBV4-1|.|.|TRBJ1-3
CASSPQGAGNTIYF
TGCGCCAGCAGCCCCCAGGGAGCTGGAAACACCATATATTTT
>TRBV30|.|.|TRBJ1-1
CAWRLRVTEAFF
TGTGCCTGGCGCCTGAGGGTGACTGAAGCTTTCTTT
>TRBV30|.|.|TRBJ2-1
CAWSGSAAQQFF
TGTGCCTGGAGCGGGAGTGCCGCCCAGCAGTTCTTC